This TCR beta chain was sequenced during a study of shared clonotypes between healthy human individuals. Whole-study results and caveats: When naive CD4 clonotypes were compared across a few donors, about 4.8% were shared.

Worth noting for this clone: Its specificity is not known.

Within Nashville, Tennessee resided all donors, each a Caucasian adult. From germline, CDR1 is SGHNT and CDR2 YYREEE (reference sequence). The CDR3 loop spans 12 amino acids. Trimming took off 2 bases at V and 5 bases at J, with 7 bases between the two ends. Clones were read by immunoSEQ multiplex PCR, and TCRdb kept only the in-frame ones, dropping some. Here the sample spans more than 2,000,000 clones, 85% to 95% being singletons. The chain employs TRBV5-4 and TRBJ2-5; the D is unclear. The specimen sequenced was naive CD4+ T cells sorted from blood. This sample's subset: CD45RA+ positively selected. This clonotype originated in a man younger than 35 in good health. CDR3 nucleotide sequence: TGTGCCAGCAGCTTTGGTGGGGAGACCCAGTACTTC. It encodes CASSFGGETQYF.